This is a list of T cell receptor beta chains from one sample in a study of vaccination and CD4 T cells after COVID-19. TCRdb recomputed calls from the PCR reads with MiXCR, one row per CDR3 protein. The sample carries roughly 15,000 distinct CDR3 sequences, less than 75% recorded once. The sequencing here drew on CD4+ T cells from blood, taken after SARS-CoV-2 vaccination. The receptor source for this set is a human donor who had recovered from COVID-19. The CDR3 runs from the conserved cysteine through the conserved F or W. D genes are given only for firm matches. A clone size is listed for some rows: how often the clone was seen (once, few, many), or a class if it is expanded.

V gene: TRBV7-8
D gene: NA
clone size: NA
J gene: TRBJ1-4
CDR3 DNA: TGTGCCAGCAGCCTCGGTGCAACTAATGAAAAACTGTTTTTT
CDR3 protein: CASSLGATNEKLFF

V gene: TRBV19
D gene: TRBD1
clone size: few
J gene: TRBJ1-5
CDR3 DNA: TGTGCCAGTAGTCGGGGACAGGGGTTTGGTCAGCCCCAGCATTTT
CDR3 protein: CASSRGQGFGQPQHF

V gene: TRBV19
D gene: NA
clone size: NA
J gene: TRBJ2-5
CDR3 DNA: TGTGCCAGTAGTATAGGCGGGACGGCCCAAGAGACCCAGTACTTC
CDR3 protein: CASSIGGTAQETQYF

V gene: TRBV6-1
D gene: NA
clone size: NA
J gene: TRBJ1-1
CDR3 DNA: TGTGCCAGCTCTGGGAACCAGAACACTGAAGCTTTCTTT
CDR3 protein: CASSGNQNTEAFF

V gene: TRBV15
D gene: TRBD1
clone size: once
J gene: TRBJ2-1
CDR3 DNA: TGTGCCACCAGCAGAGATAAGGGACAGGGGCCCAATGAGCAGTTCTTC
CDR3 protein: CATSRDKGQGPNEQFF

V gene: TRBV28
D gene: NA
clone size: NA
J gene: TRBJ2-2
CDR3 DNA: TGTGCCAGCAGCCCTACTACTAGCTTCAGGGTAACCGGGGAGCTGTTTTTT
CDR3 protein: CASSPTTSFRVTGELFF

V gene: TRBV6-1
D gene: NA
clone size: NA
J gene: TRBJ1-6
CDR3 DNA: TGTGCCAGCAGGGCGAAACGGGGGTGGGGTTCACCCCTCCACTTT
CDR3 protein: CASRAKRGWGSPLHF

V gene: TRBV24-1
D gene: TRBD1
clone size: few
J gene: TRBJ2-2
CDR3 DNA: TGTGCCACCAGTGACGGACAGGGGGAATCCGGGGAGCTGTTTTTT
CDR3 protein: CATSDGQGESGELFF

V gene: TRBV28
D gene: NA
clone size: NA
J gene: TRBJ2-5
CDR3 DNA: TGTGCCAGCAGTCCTCTTAGGGAGACCCAGTACTTC
CDR3 protein: CASSPLRETQYF

V gene: TRBV6-1
D gene: NA
clone size: once
J gene: TRBJ2-1
CDR3 DNA: TGTGCCAGCACCCAGGTCGTGGGTGAGGGTGAGCAGTTCTTC
CDR3 protein: CASTQVVGEGEQFF

V gene: TRBV28
D gene: NA
clone size: few
J gene: TRBJ1-1
CDR3 DNA: TGTGCCAGCGCCTTACAGTCCACTGAAGCTTTCTTT
CDR3 protein: CASALQSTEAFF

V gene: TRBV7-9
D gene: NA
clone size: NA
J gene: TRBJ2-3
CDR3 DNA: TGTGCCAGCACCCAATGGGACAGCACAGATACGCAGTATTTT
CDR3 protein: CASTQWDSTDTQYF

V gene: TRBV27
D gene: TRBD2
clone size: NA
J gene: TRBJ2-3
CDR3 DNA: TGTGCCAGCAGTCCGCGGACTAGCGGGATGGCCAATAGCACAGATACGCAGTATTTT
CDR3 protein: CASSPRTSGMANSTDTQYF

V gene: TRBV6-1
D gene: NA
clone size: NA
J gene: TRBJ2-7
CDR3 DNA: TGTGCCAGCAGTGATATGATAGCGCCGTCCTACGAGCAGTACTTC
CDR3 protein: CASSDMIAPSYEQYF

V gene: TRBV20-1
D gene: TRBD2
clone size: once
J gene: TRBJ2-1
CDR3 DNA: TGCAGTGCTAGCTCGCGGGAGGCTAGCTCCTACAATGAGCAGTTCTTC
CDR3 protein: CSASSREASSYNEQFF

V gene: TRBV7-2
D gene: TRBD1
clone size: once
J gene: TRBJ1-4
CDR3 DNA: TGTGCCAGCAGCCGACAGGGGGCGAGGGAGAAACTGTTTTTT
CDR3 protein: CASSRQGAREKLFF

V gene: TRBV7-8
D gene: NA
clone size: NA
J gene: TRBJ2-7
CDR3 DNA: TGTGCCAGCAGCTTAGGGACACCGTACGAGCAGTACTTC
CDR3 protein: CASSLGTPYEQYF

V gene: TRBV20-1
D gene: TRBD2
clone size: NA
J gene: TRBJ2-3
CDR3 DNA: TGCAGTGCTACTCGGGAGGCGGGGCCAGATACGCAGTATTTT
CDR3 protein: CSATREAGPDTQYF

V gene: TRBV5-8
D gene: NA
clone size: NA
J gene: TRBJ2-1
CDR3 DNA: TGTGCCAGCAGCTTTGGGGCAGGCGGATCATATGAGCAGTTCTTC
CDR3 protein: CASSFGAGGSYEQFF

V gene: TRBV6-1
D gene: TRBD1
clone size: NA
J gene: TRBJ2-7
CDR3 DNA: TGTGCCAGCAGCCGGGACAGGGCCTACGAGCAGTACTTC
CDR3 protein: CASSRDRAYEQYF

V gene: TRBV10-3
D gene: NA
clone size: NA
J gene: TRBJ1-6
CDR3 DNA: TGTGCCATCAGTGAGTCTCGGGGGCCCTATAATTCACCCCTCCACTTT
CDR3 protein: CAISESRGPYNSPLHF

V gene: TRBV20-1
D gene: TRBD1
clone size: few
J gene: TRBJ1-5
CDR3 DNA: TGCAGTGCTAGAGATCCGGACAGGGAACAGCCCCAGCATTTT
CDR3 protein: CSARDPDREQPQHF

V gene: TRBV6-5
D gene: NA
clone size: NA
J gene: TRBJ1-1
CDR3 DNA: TGTGCCAGCAGTTACGGACAGATTAAGCTGTACACTGAAGCTTTCTTT
CDR3 protein: CASSYGQIKLYTEAFF

V gene: TRBV6-1
D gene: TRBD1
clone size: NA
J gene: TRBJ2-7
CDR3 DNA: TGTGCCAGCAGGCCTGGACAGGACCTCTACGAGCAGTACTTC
CDR3 protein: CASRPGQDLYEQYF

V gene: TRBV6-5
D gene: NA
clone size: NA
J gene: TRBJ1-2
CDR3 DNA: TGTGCCAGCAGTTACTCTAACAGTCCCTATGGCTACACCTTC
CDR3 protein: CASSYSNSPYGYTF

V gene: TRBV20-1
D gene: NA
clone size: NA
J gene: TRBJ2-1
CDR3 DNA: TGCAGTGCTGGGGGTTTCTACAATGAGCAGTTCTTC
CDR3 protein: CSAGGFYNEQFF

V gene: TRBV20-1
D gene: TRBD1
clone size: NA
J gene: TRBJ2-4
CDR3 DNA: TGCAGTGCTAGGGGGACAGGGAACGACGAATTTAAGGAAGGAAGGTACTTC
CDR3 protein: CSARGTGNDEFKEGRYF

V gene: TRBV20-1
D gene: TRBD2
clone size: few
J gene: TRBJ2-1
CDR3 DNA: TGCAGTGCTGACCCTAGCGGGACCAACAATGAGCAGTTCTTC
CDR3 protein: CSADPSGTNNEQFF

V gene: TRBV5-6
D gene: NA
clone size: NA
J gene: TRBJ1-5
CDR3 DNA: TGTGCCAGCAGCTTCGGTTTCTCGCAGCCCCAGCATTTT
CDR3 protein: CASSFGFSQPQHF

V gene: TRBV19
D gene: TRBD1
clone size: once
J gene: TRBJ1-5
CDR3 DNA: TGTGCCAGTAGTATAGCCGGGACAGGGGGATTTCAGCCCCAGCATTTT
CDR3 protein: CASSIAGTGGFQPQHF

V gene: TRBV6-5
D gene: NA
clone size: NA
J gene: TRBJ1-6
CDR3 DNA: TGTGCCAGCAGTTACTCGGCTCAGGGGCTTATCCTCCACTTT
CDR3 protein: CASSYSAQGLILHF

V gene: TRBV20-1
D gene: NA
clone size: NA
J gene: TRBJ2-2
CDR3 DNA: TGCAGTGCTAGAAAAAACACGCCGGACGACACCGGGGAGCTGTTTTTT
CDR3 protein: CSARKNTPDDTGELFF

V gene: TRBV19
D gene: NA
clone size: few
J gene: TRBJ2-4
CDR3 DNA: TGTGCCAGTAGTATGGGGGGCGATGCCAAAAACATTCAGTACTTC
CDR3 protein: CASSMGGDAKNIQYF

V gene: TRBV20-1
D gene: NA
clone size: NA
J gene: TRBJ2-6
CDR3 DNA: TGCAGTGCGGCCTATTTCTCTGGGGCCAACGTCCTGACTTTC
CDR3 protein: CSAAYFSGANVLTF

V gene: TRBV20-1
D gene: NA
clone size: NA
J gene: TRBJ2-4
CDR3 DNA: TGCAGTGCTAGAGATTGGAGGGACTGGTCGGGCAAAAACATTCAGTACTTC
CDR3 protein: CSARDWRDWSGKNIQYF

V gene: TRBV20-1
D gene: NA
clone size: NA
J gene: TRBJ2-2
CDR3 DNA: TGCAGTGCTATTGAAAATGGGGTCGGGGAGCTGTTTTTT
CDR3 protein: CSAIENGVGELFF

V gene: TRBV4-2
D gene: NA
clone size: NA
J gene: TRBJ2-5
CDR3 DNA: TGTGCCAGCAGCCAAGCAAGGTACCAAGAGACCCAGTACTTC
CDR3 protein: CASSQARYQETQYF

V gene: TRBV20-1
D gene: NA
clone size: NA
J gene: TRBJ2-5
CDR3 DNA: TGCAGTGCTAGAGATAGACAGCAACTGACCCAGTACTTC
CDR3 protein: CSARDRQQLTQYF

V gene: TRBV20-1
D gene: TRBD2
clone size: few
J gene: TRBJ2-3
CDR3 DNA: TGCACCATACTAGCGGGAGGGTACGGTGATACGCAGTATTTT
CDR3 protein: CTILAGGYGDTQYF

V gene: TRBV20-1
D gene: NA
clone size: NA
J gene: TRBJ2-1
CDR3 DNA: TGCAGTGCTAGAGAGGTGTCTATCGGCTACAATGAGCAGTTCTTC
CDR3 protein: CSAREVSIGYNEQFF

V gene: TRBV20-1
D gene: NA
clone size: NA
J gene: TRBJ1-1
CDR3 DNA: TGCAGTGCTAGTCCCTCCGTAGGATTCGGTGAAGCTTTCTTT
CDR3 protein: CSASPSVGFGEAFF

V gene: TRBV11-3
D gene: NA
clone size: NA
J gene: TRBJ1-6
CDR3 DNA: TGTGCCAGCAGCCCCCTAGCTGGTGTCTTTAATTCACCCCTCCACTTT
CDR3 protein: CASSPLAGVFNSPLHF

V gene: TRBV2
D gene: NA
clone size: NA
J gene: TRBJ2-5
CDR3 DNA: TGTGCCAGCAATCTGGAGAGGGCAGGAAAAGGTGGGACCCAGTACTTC
CDR3 protein: CASNLERAGKGGTQYF

V gene: TRBV5-1
D gene: NA
clone size: NA
J gene: TRBJ2-7
CDR3 DNA: TGCGCCAGCAGCTTGGCGTTACGTGGGGGCACCCCCTACGAGCAGTACTTC
CDR3 protein: CASSLALRGGTPYEQYF

V gene: TRBV4-2
D gene: NA
clone size: once
J gene: TRBJ2-5
CDR3 DNA: TGTGCCAGCAGCCAAGATCCGTCTGGCAGTCAAGAGACCCAGTACTTC
CDR3 protein: CASSQDPSGSQETQYF

V gene: TRBV18
D gene: NA
clone size: NA
J gene: TRBJ1-1
CDR3 DNA: TGTGCCAGCTCACCAGGGGATGGTACTGAAGCTTTCTTT
CDR3 protein: CASSPGDGTEAFF

V gene: TRBV7-9
D gene: NA
clone size: NA
J gene: TRBJ2-1
CDR3 DNA: TGTGCCAGCAGCTTAGTAGGAGCGAACAATGAGCAGTTCTTC
CDR3 protein: CASSLVGANNEQFF

V gene: TRBV28
D gene: TRBD1
clone size: NA
J gene: TRBJ2-7
CDR3 DNA: TGTGCCAGCAGTACCCGGACAGGGGAGTACGAGCAGTACTTC
CDR3 protein: CASSTRTGEYEQYF

V gene: TRBV5-4
D gene: TRBD1
clone size: NA
J gene: TRBJ2-2
CDR3 DNA: TGTGCCAGCAGCTCCGACAGGGCCGGGGAGCTGTTTTTT
CDR3 protein: CASSSDRAGELFF

V gene: TRBV11-2
D gene: TRBD2
clone size: NA
J gene: TRBJ2-7
CDR3 DNA: TGTGCCAGCAGCCCCTCGACGGGGACTAGCGGCTTCTACGAGCAGTACTTC
CDR3 protein: CASSPSTGTSGFYEQYF

V gene: TRBV12-3/TRBV12-4
D gene: NA
clone size: few
J gene: TRBJ1-2
CDR3 DNA: TGTGCCAGCAGTCCGACTGGGACATATGGCTACACCTTC
CDR3 protein: CASSPTGTYGYTF

V gene: TRBV20-1
D gene: NA
clone size: few
J gene: TRBJ1-1
CDR3 DNA: TGCAGTGCTAGAGATCCCTCGGGGGGGAACACTGAAGCTTTCTTT
CDR3 protein: CSARDPSGGNTEAFF

V gene: TRBV10-3
D gene: TRBD2
clone size: once
J gene: TRBJ2-5
CDR3 DNA: TGTGCCATCAGCGGTGGGCTAGCGGGAGGGCAAGAGACCCAGTACTTC
CDR3 protein: CAISGGLAGGQETQYF

V gene: TRBV20-1
D gene: TRBD2
clone size: few
J gene: TRBJ2-3
CDR3 DNA: TGCAGTGCGCCGGGACTAGCGGGTTACACAGATACGCAGTATTTT
CDR3 protein: CSAPGLAGYTDTQYF

V gene: TRBV7-2
D gene: NA
clone size: NA
J gene: TRBJ2-2
CDR3 DNA: TGTGCCAGCAGCTTTTCAGGGAACACCGGGGAGCTGTTTTTT
CDR3 protein: CASSFSGNTGELFF

V gene: TRBV6-1
D gene: NA
clone size: NA
J gene: TRBJ2-4
CDR3 DNA: TGTGCCAGCACCCGGGCCCTTTGGGTGGAAAACATTCAGTACTTC
CDR3 protein: CASTRALWVENIQYF

V gene: TRBV18
D gene: TRBD1
clone size: once
J gene: TRBJ2-3
CDR3 DNA: TGTGCCAGCTCACGAACAGGGGCCACAGATACGCAGTATTTT
CDR3 protein: CASSRTGATDTQYF

V gene: TRBV24-1
D gene: TRBD1
clone size: NA
J gene: TRBJ2-7
CDR3 DNA: TGTGCCACCAGTGATGCCACCGGGACAGGGACTTTCGGAGAGCAGTACTTC
CDR3 protein: CATSDATGTGTFGEQYF

V gene: TRBV7-9
D gene: NA
clone size: NA
J gene: TRBJ2-7
CDR3 DNA: TGTGCCAGCGGGTCAGGGAATGAGCAGTACTTC
CDR3 protein: CASGSGNEQYF

V gene: TRBV20-1
D gene: TRBD1
clone size: NA
J gene: TRBJ2-7
CDR3 DNA: TGCAGTGCCGTTCAGGGGGCGAGGGAGCAGTACTTC
CDR3 protein: CSAVQGAREQYF